The 30 T cell receptor beta chains given below trace back to one sample, sequenced in a study of T cells expressing NK-cell markers. Following a re-call of the 5' RACE reads, TCRdb has one entry per CDR3 protein and lacks DNA. The table for this sample gives approximately 170,000 distinct CDR3 sequences. The sequencing input was blood T cells: a sorted CD56 or NKG2C T cell subset, CD4+ or CD8+ T cells, or bulk PBMC T cells (not recorded which). The receptors derive from a man aged 18 to 70 in good health.

This chain joins TRBV7-6 and TRBJ2-3. The length of the CDR3 is 15 residues. In germline, CDR1 is SGHVS, CDR2 FNYEAQ. CDR3 residues: CASSPRARSTDTQYF.

The chain carries TRBV14 and TRBJ1-2; no DNA is available, so the TRBD1 call from TCRdb remains unchecked. The CDR3 is made up of 13 amino acids. Per the germline V gene, CDR1 is SGHDN and CDR2 is FVKESK. The CDR3 loop is CASSPQDRVGYTF.

The rearrangement uses TRBV20-1 and TRBJ2-5. Looked up from germline, CDR1 is DFQATT and CDR2 is SNEGSKA (reference sequence). The CDR3 contains 11 residues. The CDR3 loop reads CSAAYWETQYF.

This chain connects TRBV7-9 to TRBJ2-7; TCRdb outputs TRBD1, but without DNA this stays unchecked. The germline CDR1 and CDR2 sequences are SEHNR and FQNEAQ (reference sequence). The CDR3 sequence is 12 residues long. The CDR3 sequence is CATSGDKYEQYF.

This rearrangement joins TRBV10-3 to TRBJ2-6; the TRBD1 assignment by TCRdb is unverifiable without DNA. CDR1 ENHRY and CDR2 SYGVKD come from the germline V gene. The CDR3 is made up of 16 amino acids. CDR3 sequence: CAISESQGAGANVLTF.

This chain connects TRBV7-9 to TRBJ1-2. This CDR3 has 12 amino acids. Germline CDR1 is SEHNR and CDR2 is FQNEAQ (reference sequence). The CDR3 sequence is CASSLPLGGYTF.

The chain recombines TRBV20-1 with TRBJ2-1; as DNA is missing, the TRBD2 call by TCRdb cannot be tested. The germline gives CDR1 DFQATT, CDR2 SNEGSKA (reference sequence). The CDR3 is made up of 13 amino acids. This chain's CDR3 is CSARPSGGNEQFF.

The chain combines TRBV2 with TRBJ2-1; the TRBD2 assignment by TCRdb is unverifiable without DNA. Looked up from germline, CDR1 is SNHLY and CDR2 is FYNNEI. The CDR3 is 14 residues long. CDR3 protein: CASMPGPTYNEQFF.

V usage is TRBV12-5 and J usage is TRBJ2-1; TCRdb designates TRBD1, a call that cannot be tested without DNA. The germline CDR1 and CDR2 sequences are LGHNT and FRNRAP. This CDR3 is built from 13 residues. The CDR3: CASARTAYNEQFF. Supplemented by reference TRBV12-5 and TRBJ2-1, the full variable domain reads DARVTQTPRHKVTEMGQEVTMRCQPILGHNTVFWYRQTMMQGLELLAYFRNRAPLDDSGMPKDRFSAEMPDATLATLKIQPSEPRDSAVYFCASARTAYNEQFFGPGTRLTVL.

The chain carries TRBV15 and TRBJ1-5. The CDR3 runs to 14 residues. Germline CDR1 LNHNV, CDR2 YYDKDF (reference sequence). CDR3: CATSANGGVQPQHF.

The chain combines TRBV12-5 with TRBJ2-5; TCRdb designates TRBD1, a call that cannot be tested without DNA. The CDR3 runs 15 residues. The germline gives CDR1 LGHNT, CDR2 FRNRAP. Here the CDR3 reads CASGLGGQVQETQYF.

This sequence joins TRBV20-1 and TRBJ2-5; TCRdb's D call of TRBD1 is untestable without DNA. This CDR3 is 16 amino acids long. CDR1 is DFQATT, CDR2 SNEGSKA, per germline (reference sequence). The CDR3 protein is CSARNPGTAAQETQYF.

The chain recombines TRBV11-1 with TRBJ2-1; TCRdb lists TRBD2, though no DNA is available to test this call. The CDR3 spans 18 residues. CDR1 and CDR2 (germline): SGHAT, FQDESV (reference sequence). This CDR3 is CASRPGTSGGAFYNEQFF.

This chain links TRBV19 with TRBJ2-1; TCRdb lists TRBD2, though no DNA is available to test this call. Germline V lookup: CDR1 LNHDA, CDR2 SQIVND (reference sequence). The CDR3 spans 17 residues. The CDR3: CASSIDLSSGAYNEQFF.

This chain joins TRBV6-5 and TRBJ1-5; absent DNA, TCRdb's TRBD1 call cannot be checked. CDR1 and CDR2 (germline): MNHEY, SVGAGI. This CDR3 contains 15 residues. The CDR3 sequence is CASSYSETGDQPQHF.

J is TRBJ2-7 and V is TRBV28; TCRdb picks TRBD1, but there is no DNA to check that call. In germline, CDR1 is MDHEN, CDR2 SYDVKM. CDR3 length: 14 amino acids. The CDR3 sequence: CASTLGQNLDEQYF.

CDR3 in amino acids: CSASMVSETQYF. V gene TRBV20-1 combines with J gene TRBJ2-5. Per the germline V gene, CDR1 is DFQATT and CDR2 is SNEGSKA (reference sequence). The CDR3 runs 12 residues.

J is TRBJ1-1 and V is TRBV19; checking the TCRdb D call of TRBD1 is not possible without DNA. Per the germline V gene, CDR1 is LNHDA and CDR2 is SQIVND (reference sequence). The CDR3 contains 14 residues. This CDR3 is CASNDSPTLTEAFF.

The chain couples TRBV6-1 to TRBJ2-7. CDR1 is MNHNS and CDR2 is SASEGT in the germline V gene. The CDR3 extends over 13 amino acids. The CDR3 region is CASSLGPWGEQYF.

The chain has TRBV5-1 and TRBJ2-1. Germline V lookup: CDR1 SGHRS, CDR2 YFSETQ. This CDR3 contains 13 residues. The CDR3 loop is CASSVGTINEQFF.

The CDR3 sequence is CASSLTNTDTQYF. This chain uses TRBV6-5 with TRBJ2-3. Germline-derived CDR1 and CDR2 are MNHEY and SVGAGI. The CDR3 covers 13 residues.

The gene calls are TRBV12-3 or TRBV12-4 and TRBJ2-7; TCRdb reports TRBD2, a call that lacks DNA to check it against. CDR3 size: 13 residues. This CDR3 is CASTSGISYEQYF.

The chain recombines TRBV12-3 or TRBV12-4 with TRBJ2-6; TCRdb returns TRBD1, unconfirmable since there is no DNA. CDR3 length equals 16 residues. This CDR3 is CASRSSQGVGANVLTF.

The chain has TRBV28 and TRBJ2-1; there is no DNA to check the TCRdb D call of TRBD1. The CDR3 is made up of 15 amino acids. Germline V CDR1 and CDR2: MDHEN, SYDVKM. The CDR3 region is CASSYPERRNNEQFF. Based on the CDR3 plus reference TRBV28 and TRBJ2-1, the full variable domain is DVKVTQSSRYLVKRTGEKVFLECVQDMDHENMFWYRQDPGLGLRLIYFSYDVKMKEKGDIPEGYSVSREKKERFSLILESASTNQTSMYLCASSYPERRNNEQFFGPGTRLTVL.

This chain connects TRBV27 to TRBJ1-4. Germline assignment: CDR1 MNHEY and CDR2 SMNVEV (reference sequence). This CDR3 has 13 amino acids. This CDR3 reads CASSSGSHEKLFF. The entire variable domain, with the rest obtained from reference TRBV27 and TRBJ1-4, is as follows: EAQVTQNPRYLITVTGKKLTVTCSQNMNHEYMSWYRQDPGLGLRQIYYSMNVEVTDKGDVPEGYKVSRKEKRNFPLILESPSPNQTSLYFCASSSGSHEKLFFGSGTQLSVL.

V usage is TRBV5-6 and J usage is TRBJ2-7; lacking DNA, the TRBD1 call made by TCRdb goes unchecked. From germline, CDR1 is SGHDT and CDR2 YYEEEE. This CDR3 contains 15 residues. This CDR3 is CASSTGFRSLREQYF. Supplemented by reference TRBV5-6 and TRBJ2-7, the full variable domain reads DAGVTQSPTHLIKTRGQQVTLRCSPKSGHDTVSWYQQALGQGPQFIFQYYEEEERQRGNFPDRFSGHQFPNYSSELNVNALLLGDSALYLCASSTGFRSLREQYFGPGTRLTVT.

The chain employs TRBV20-1 and TRBJ2-1; TCRdb returns TRBD2, unconfirmable since there is no DNA. Germline-derived CDR1 and CDR2 are DFQATT and SNEGSKA (reference sequence). The length of the CDR3 is 13 residues. The CDR3 reads CSAPQGGGYEQFF.

The chain joins TRBV28 to TRBJ1-2; TCRdb indicates TRBD1, and absent DNA this call remains unverified. This CDR3 region has 15 residues. CDR1 MDHEN and CDR2 SYDVKM come from the germline V gene. The CDR3 sequence: CASTSAMGTGIGYTF.

The chain carries TRBV7-2 and TRBJ2-1; TCRdb's assignment of TRBD2 cannot be checked, as there is no DNA. CDR3 length: 16 amino acids. Germline CDR1 and CDR2: SGHTA and FQGNSA. The chain's CDR3 is CASSLYGGGEGDEQFF.

This rearrangement joins TRBV2 to TRBJ2-1; the D call from TCRdb, TRBD1, cannot be confirmed without DNA. The V gene's germline CDR1 is SNHLY and CDR2 FYNNEI. The CDR3 is made up of 17 amino acids. CDR3 sequence: CASSEAMVGHVESEQFF.